This TCR beta chain was recorded in a study of technical replicates of blood from a few donors. Sequencing was performed with immunoSEQ multiplex PCR; in TCRdb, only in-frame clones are kept and a portion is missing. The top ten hold approximately 0.22% of the sample, which has fewer than 100,000 clones, approximately 96% seen once. Trimming took 5 bases from V and 4 from J; bases not matched to a gene: 5. The CDR3 has 16 amino acids. The germline CDR1 and CDR2 sequences are SGHVS and FQNEAQ. The sequencing input was T cells isolated from PBMCs. This TCR came from a human donor in good health. The chain has TRBV7-8 and TRBJ2-1; 13 bases are shared with TRBD2. This chain's CDR3 is CASSPRTSGGYNEQFF. CDR3 bases: TGTGCCAGCAGCCCACGGACTAGCGGGGGATACAATGAGCAGTTCTTC.